Below are 13 T cell receptor beta chains sequenced from a single sample in a study of blood T cell repertoires in COVID-19. Some clones are missing from TCRdb's copy, which holds only in-frame ones; the method was immunoSEQ multiplex PCR. The table has 100,000 to 150,000 clones, approximately 86% seen once. Material: peripheral blood. These TCRs come from a woman between 70 and 85 years old with COVID-19, enrolled during active disease.

The rearrangement links TRBV3-1 (or the pseudogene TRBV3-2) to TRBJ2-2; 8 nucleotides match TRBD1. Germline V gives CDR1 LGHDT, CDR2 YNNKEL (reference sequence). With V trimmed by 3 bases and J by 6 bases, 3 bases remained unmatched. This CDR3 spans 14 amino acids. The CDR3 coding sequence is TGTGCCAGCAGCCATCCAGGGGGCCCCGGGGAGCTGTTTTTT. Its protein product is CASSHPGGPGELFF.

This chain links TRBV18 with TRBJ1-1; 8 nucleotides align to TRBD1. Germline values: CDR1 KGHSH, CDR2 LQKENI. The CDR3 has 15 residues. Losses at the gene ends were 5 bases for V and 1 base for J; bases not matched to a gene: 6. The CDR3 nucleotides read TGTGCCAGCTCAGAAGGGACAGGTTGGAACACTGAAGCTTTCTTT. Translated, it gives CASSEGTGWNTEAFF.

The CDR3: CASEFDRGWGETQYF. The CDR3 DNA reads as TGTGCCAGCGAATTCGACAGGGGCTGGGGAGAGACCCAGTACTTC. The rearrangement joins TRBV2 to TRBJ2-5, with TRBD1 matching 8 bases. The CDR3 has 15 residues. Germline lookup yields CDR1 SNHLY and CDR2 FYNNEI. V lost 8 bases and J lost 4; bases outside the gene matches: 12.

The chain is built from TRBV5-4 and TRBJ2-5, with TRBD2 identical over 7 bases. Germline values: CDR1 SGHNT, CDR2 YYREEE (reference sequence). This CDR3 is 14 amino acids long. Trimming cost V 4 bases and J 5 bases; bases outside gene matches: 8. CDR3 sequence reads: CASSPGLGGETQYF. CDR3 DNA: TGTGCCAGCAGCCCAGGACTAGGAGGTGAGACCCAGTACTTC.

The chain is built from TRBV6-5 and TRBJ2-1; the match to TRBD2 covers 10 bases. Unmatched junction bases numbered 9, after V lost 7 bases and J lost 9 bases. The CDR3 totals 14 residues. CDR1 MNHEY and CDR2 SVGAGI come from the germline V gene. The CDR3 here is CASKTAGGPGEQFF. CDR3 bases: TGTGCCAGCAAAACAGCGGGGGGGCCGGGTGAGCAGTTCTTC.

This clone was seen only a few times. The chain is built from TRBV10-3 and TRBJ2-3, with a possible D match to TRBD2 (7 bases). The V end lost 8 bases, the J end lost 2 bases, and 11 bases lay between the germline ends. Germline CDR1 ENHRY, CDR2 SYGVKD. The CDR3 runs to 13 residues. The CDR3 DNA reads TGTGCCATCTTGGGGGGGCCCACAGATACGCAGTATTTT. This codes for CAILGGPTDTQYF.

The chain links TRBV5-6 to TRBJ1-5, with D possibly matching TRBD1 (6 bases). This CDR3 is 14 amino acids long. From germline, CDR1 is SGHDT and CDR2 YYEEEE. With 4 bases removed from V and 5 bases from J, the gap between germline ends came to 13 bases. As DNA, the CDR3 is TGTGCCAGCAGCCGTACAGGGTTCGATCAGCCCCAGCATTTT. Protein product: CASSRTGFDQPQHF.

The chain employs TRBV20-1 and TRBJ1-3; TRBD1 is a possible D gene (5 bases). Trimming shortened V by 3 bases and J by 4 bases, and 19 bases separated the two germline ends. The CDR3 is 16 amino acids. CDR1 and CDR2 from the germline V gene are DFQATT and SNEGSKA (reference sequence). The CDR3 reads CSASASGNQLGNTIYF. The DNA for the CDR3 is TGCAGTGCTAGTGCTTCAGGGAATCAATTAGGAAACACCATATATTTT.

The V call is TRBV6-5, the J call TRBJ2-3; D is unresolved. The length of the CDR3 is 10 residues. Trimming pared 8 bases from V and 6 bases from J, leaving 6 bases between. Germline CDR1 reads MNHEY; CDR2 reads SVGAGI. The CDR3 sequence: CASGRDTQYF. In nucleotides, the CDR3 is TGTGCCAGCGGCAGGGATACGCAGTATTTT.

This chain joins TRBV3-1 (or the pseudogene TRBV3-2) and TRBJ1-2, with 7 bases that match TRBD1. CDR3 length: 16 residues. Trimming at V came to 3 bases and at J to 6 bases, leaving 13 bases not matched to a gene. CDR1 is LGHDT and CDR2 is YNNKEL in the germline V gene (reference sequence). Here the CDR3 reads CASSQRDSGHGDGYTF. In DNA form, the CDR3 reads TGTGCCAGCAGCCAGCGGGACAGCGGCCATGGGGATGGCTACACCTTC.

The chain recombines TRBV27 with TRBJ1-6; TRBD1 is a possible D gene (5 bases). This CDR3 comprises 17 residues. The germline V and J ends were trimmed by 2 bases and 10 bases, with 21 bases remaining between them. Germline assignment: CDR1 MNHEY and CDR2 SMNVEV (reference sequence). In DNA, the CDR3 is TGTGCCAGCAGTTTAGTCGTTGGGGGGTCAACCGTCTCACCCCTCCACTTT. Its translation: CASSLVVGGSTVSPLHF.

The gene calls are TRBV2 and TRBJ1-5, with unresolved D. The V gene lost 6 bases and the J gene lost 6 bases, with 9 bases spanning the gap. The CDR3 sequence is 12 residues long. From germline, CDR1 is SNHLY and CDR2 FYNNEI. CDR3 DNA: TGTGCCAGCAGCTCAACAGCTCAGCCCCAGCATTTT. It yields the protein CASSSTAQPQHF.

The V call is TRBV2, the J call TRBJ1-1, with 8 bases fitting TRBD1. This CDR3 region has 14 residues. The trim removed 10 bases at V and 0 bases at J, leaving 7 bases unmatched. CDR1 and CDR2 from the germline V gene are SNHLY and FYNNEI. Written as DNA, the CDR3 is TGTGCCACCCGGACAGGGTATATGAACACTGAAGCTTTCTTT. It specifies CATRTGYMNTEAFF.